The 21 T cell receptor beta chains in this list originate from one sample, sequenced in a study of identical twins. One entry per CDR3 protein, called by TCRdb with MiXCR from the 5' RACE reads. The sample lists 1.5 million to 2 million distinct CDR3 sequences; roughly 35% were seen once. Sequencing was carried out using cord blood. Receptors were obtained from a newborn girl in good health.

The V call is TRBV4-1, the J call TRBJ1-1, with D perhaps matching TRBD1 (5 bases). Trimming removed 4 bases from V and 1 base from J, with 10 bases in between. Germline lookup yields CDR1 MGHRA and CDR2 YSYEKL. The CDR3 consists of 14 residues. CDR3: CASSRFTGNTEAFF. For the CDR3, the DNA is TGCGCCAGCAGCCGATTTACAGGGAACACTGAAGCTTTCTTT.

This clonotype was counted ten times or more. The chain uses TRBV29-1 and TRBJ2-5; 10 nucleotides agree with TRBD1. The germline CDR1 and CDR2 sequences are SQVTM and ANQGSEA. Losses at the gene ends were 6 bases for V and 0 bases for J; bases not matched to a gene: 7. The CDR3 extends over 15 amino acids. In DNA form, the CDR3 reads TGCAGCGTGGACAGGGGGTACAATTACCAAGAGACCCAGTACTTC. This translates into CSVDRGYNYQETQYF. Filled out from reference TRBV29-1 and TRBJ2-5, the complete variable domain reads SAVISQKPSRDICQRGTSLTIQCQVDSQVTMMFWYRQQPGQSLTLIATANQGSEATYESGFVIDKFPISRPNLTFSTLTVSNMSPEDSSIYLCSVDRGYNYQETQYFGPGTRLLVL.

J is TRBJ1-5 and V is TRBV10-3; D unresolved. The CDR3 is made up of 15 amino acids. CDR1 is ENHRY, CDR2 SYGVKD, per germline. The germline V and J ends were trimmed by 2 bases and 2 bases, with 10 bases remaining between them. In nucleotides, the CDR3 is TGTGCCATCAGTGAGAGGGTCAAAGGCAATCAGCCCCAGCATTTT. Translated, it gives CAISERVKGNQPQHF.

The chain employs TRBV4-2 and TRBJ2-7; D is uncertain. Germline V CDR1 and CDR2: LGHNA, YNFKEQ. Trimming took off 0 bases at V and 8 bases at J, with 11 bases between the two ends. The CDR3 runs to 13 residues. In DNA, the CDR3 is TGTGCCAGCAGCCAAGATAGACGGGTTAAGCAGTACTTC. The encoded protein is CASSQDRRVKQYF.

This sequence joins TRBV28 and TRBJ2-5, with D possibly matching TRBD2 (6 bases). The end of the DNA fits TRBJ2-7 better, so the J call may be wrong. Per germline, CDR1 MDHEN and CDR2 SYDVKM. The CDR3 has 13 residues. The CDR3 sequence is CASSLRLGDEQYF. In DNA, the CDR3 is TGTGCCAGCAGTTTGCGACTAGGAGACGAGCAGTACTTC.

The chain links TRBV20-1 to TRBJ2-5; no reliable D call. This CDR3 spans 12 amino acids. The V end was cut by 0 bases, the J end by 11 bases, with 13 bases between. The germline gives CDR1 DFQATT, CDR2 SNEGSKA (reference sequence). For the CDR3, the DNA is TGCAGTGCTAGAGATTCAAACAATGAGCAGTACTTC. Translated, it gives CSARDSNNEQYF.

This clonotype was observed many times. The chain combines TRBV18 with TRBJ1-5, with 10 positions matching TRBD1. The ends lost 6 bases at V and 3 bases at J; junction bases unmatched: 5. Germline CDR1 reads KGHSH; CDR2 reads LQKENI. The CDR3 loop spans 15 amino acids. This CDR3 is CASSPGTGVNQPQHF. The CDR3 DNA sequence: TGTGCCAGCTCTCCTGGGACAGGGGTCAATCAGCCCCAGCATTTT.

The count of this clonotype is one. The CDR3 loop is CASRPTRLRETQFF. As DNA, the CDR3 is TGTGCCAGCAGGCCGACTAGGCTTAGAGAGACCCAGTTCTTC. The genes are TRBV2 and TRBJ2-5, with D possibly TRBD2 on 6 matching bases. The last part of the DNA fits TRBJ2-1 better; the J call may be wrong. The germline CDR1 and CDR2 sequences are SNHLY and FYNNEI. This CDR3 contains 14 residues.

The chain couples TRBV11-2 to TRBJ2-7; 11 positions agree with TRBD2. This CDR3 comprises 16 residues. J was trimmed by 2 bases and V by 2 bases; bases with no gene match: 5. CDR1 is SGHAT and CDR2 is FQNNGV in the germline V gene. DNA of the CDR3: TGTGCCAGCAGCTTACTAGCGGGGGGATTTACCTACGAGCAGTACTTC. Residues: CASSLLAGGFTYEQYF.

In its sample, this clonotype was seen a few times. The V gene is TRBV6-2 or TRBV6-3, the J gene TRBJ2-3, with D perhaps matching TRBD2 (5 bases). Between the trimmed V and J ends, which lost 5 bases and 0 bases, there was a span of 9 bases. Germline-derived CDR1 and CDR2 are MNHEY and SVGEGT. The CDR3 length is 14 residues. CDR3 in DNA: TGTGCCAGCAGTATGAGGGCCAGCACAGATACGCAGTATTTT. Residues: CASSMRASTDTQYF.

V usage is TRBV7-2 and J usage is TRBJ2-1; D remains ambiguous. The CDR3 totals 16 residues. V was cut by 5 bases and J by 5 bases, with 19 bases left in between. The germline V gene has CDR1 SGHTA and CDR2 FQGNSA. The CDR3 nucleotides read TGTGCCAGCAGCCTCGCCCCAGCGACCCGAAACAATGAGCAGTTCTTC. It encodes CASSLAPATRNNEQFF. Together with reference TRBV7-2 and TRBJ2-1, the CDR3 gives the full variable domain: GAGVSQSPSNKVTEKGKDVELRCDPISGHTALYWYRQSLGQGLEFLIYFQGNSAPDKSGLPSDRFSAERTGGSVSTLTIQRTQQEDSAVYLCASSLAPATRNNEQFFGPGTRLTVL.

This clonotype was observed a handful of times. Here the CDR3 reads CATSRAVGGPFTDTQYF. CDR3 in DNA: TGTGCCACCAGCAGAGCGGTAGGAGGCCCCTTCACAGATACGCAGTATTTT. The J gene is TRBJ2-3, the V gene TRBV15; TRBD2 is a possible D gene (5 bases). CDR1 and CDR2 from the germline V gene are LNHNV and YYDKDF (reference sequence). The CDR3 consists of 17 residues. The V and J ends lost 1 base and 2 bases respectively, with 16 bases between them. The whole variable domain, filled in from reference TRBV15 and TRBJ2-3, reads DAMVIQNPRYQVTQFGKPVTLSCSQTLNHNVMYWYQQKSSQAPKLLFHYYDKDFNNEADTPDNFQSRRPNTSFCFLDIRSPGLGDTAMYLCATSRAVGGPFTDTQYFGPGTRLTVL.

The table lists this clonotype with a few counts. The V call is TRBV9, the J call TRBJ2-1; 11 nucleotides line up with TRBD2. Trimming took 1 base from V and 5 from J; bases not matched to a gene: 2. CDR1 SGDLS and CDR2 YYNGEE come from the germline V gene. The CDR3 loop spans 15 amino acids. The CDR3 sequence: CASSVKTSGDNEQFF. The CDR3 region has the DNA TGTGCCAGCAGCGTAAAGACTAGCGGGGACAATGAGCAGTTCTTC.

This chain uses TRBV2 with TRBJ2-3; D remains ambiguous. Trimming pared 3 bases from V and 0 bases from J, leaving 7 bases between. The CDR3 extends over 14 amino acids. CDR1 is SNHLY and CDR2 is FYNNEI in the germline V gene. CDR3 residues: CASSEWQSTDTQYF. CDR3 in DNA: TGTGCCAGCAGTGAGTGGCAGAGCACAGATACGCAGTATTTT.

This chain uses TRBV20-1 with TRBJ2-1; TRBD2 agrees at 9 bases. V trimming: 2 bases; J trimming: 3 bases; junction bases outside the gene matches: 8. From germline, CDR1 is DFQATT and CDR2 SNEGSKA (reference sequence). The CDR3 spans 16 residues. CDR3 sequence reads: CSARPHLAGFYNEQFF. CDR3 nucleotide sequence: TGCAGTGCTAGACCCCATCTAGCGGGGTTCTACAATGAGCAGTTCTTC.

This clonotype was counted only a few times. The chain employs TRBV14 and TRBJ2-1; D gene ambiguous. The DNA end lines up better with TRBJ2-7; the J call may be wrong. The CDR3 consists of 14 residues. CDR1 is SGHDN and CDR2 is FVKESK in the germline V gene. CDR3 region: CASSQEVHYNEQYF. The CDR3, as DNA: TGTGCCAGCAGCCAAGAAGTCCATTACAATGAGCAGTACTTC.

This clonotype appeared a few times. The chain uses TRBV6-2 or TRBV6-3 and TRBJ2-3; D call uncertain. The CDR3 consists of 14 residues. The V end lost 7 bases, the J end lost 2 bases, and 13 bases lay between the germline ends. CDR1 MNHEY and CDR2 SVGEGT come from the germline V gene. CDR3 nucleotides: TGTGCCAGCAAGTCGAGCGAAGTCACAGATACGCAGTATTTT. It translates to CASKSSEVTDTQYF.

This chain joins TRBV3-1 and TRBJ2-4; TRBD1 aligns across 9 bases. This CDR3 is built from 15 residues. Germline V gives CDR1 LGHDT, CDR2 YNNKEL (reference sequence). V was clipped by 1 base and J by 4 bases; unmatched bases: 2. The CDR3 DNA reads TGTGCCAGCAGCCAAGGGGACAGGGTGAAAAACATTCAGTACTTC. It is translated as CASSQGDRVKNIQYF.

The table lists this clonotype with many counts. V gene TRBV20-1 combines with J gene TRBJ2-3; the match to TRBD2 covers 7 bases. This CDR3 has 14 residues. Trimming took 1 base from V and 8 from J; bases not matched to a gene: 9. CDR1 and CDR2 from the germline V gene are DFQATT and SNEGSKA (reference sequence). CDR3 in DNA: TGCAGTGCTAGAGCGGTTAGCGGGCCGGGTACGCAGTATTTT. It codes for CSARAVSGPGTQYF.

This clonotype was seen at least ten times. The chain uses TRBV12-3 or TRBV12-4 and TRBJ2-3; D not resolved. V gave up 2 bases and J gave up 6 bases, with 6 bases separating them. The CDR3 runs 12 residues. This CDR3 reads CASSLLDDTQYF. In DNA form, the CDR3 reads TGTGCCAGCAGTTTATTGGACGATACGCAGTATTTT.

The sample holds one count of this clonotype. One junction end disagrees with the germline gene, perhaps due to a read error. V gene TRBV10-3 combines with J gene TRBJ2-3, with D tentatively TRBD2 (6 bases). CDR3 length: 15 residues. CDR1 is ENHRY and CDR2 is SYGVKD in the germline V gene. The DNA of the CDR3 is TGTGCCATCAGGGAAAGGTGGGGGGTCACAGATACGCGGTATTTT. Translated, it gives CAIRERWGVTDTRYF.